The sequence of this TCR beta chain was determined in a study of shared clonotypes between healthy human individuals. Points from the study as a whole: A handful of donors had roughly 5.2% of their naive CD4 clonotypes in common.

A note on this clone: Its antigen is currently unknown.

Each PCR replicate from the sorted subsets contained around 0.2 ug DNA, which is roughly 33,000 T cell genomes. Here immunoSEQ multiplex PCR was the method, and the copy in TCRdb shows in-frame clones only, minus some. The table has about 2.4 million clones, 93% seen once; the top ten hold about 0.39%. The ends were cut back, 8 bases at V and 0 bases at J, with 19 bases in the middle. Germline assignment: CDR1 MDHEN and CDR2 SYDVKM. The CDR3 has 16 residues. Sequencing was performed on naive CD4+ T cells from PBMCs. Regarding subset: CD45RA+ positively selected. This chain joins TRBV28 and TRBJ1-1; D possibly corresponds to TRBD1 (5 bases). The sequence was collected from a man younger than 30 in good health. Some clones in this sample may be carry-over from other donors' samples. The CDR3 reads CASPSVEGTMNTEAFF. CDR3 DNA: TGTGCCAGCCCCAGTGTGGAGGGGACCATGAACACTGAAGCTTTCTTT. Drawing the rest from reference TRBV28 and TRBJ1-1, the complete variable domain is DVKVTQSSRYLVKRTGEKVFLECVQDMDHENMFWYRQDPGLGLRLIYFSYDVKMKEKGDIPEGYSVSREKKERFSLILESASTNQTSMYLCASPSVEGTMNTEAFFGQGTRLTVV.